This record looks at one T cell receptor beta chain sequence and its context. No antigen is known for it. Per-nucleotide qualities are absent, and no much larger clonotype sits a single base away. At the junction V is shortened by 2 bases and J by 6 bases, with 11 bases in between. The CDR3 contains 15 residues, cysteine and phenylalanine counted. The sequence is cut down to CDR3 DNA, 45 bases in frame from base 1. Per the germline V gene, KGHSH is the CDR1 and LQKENI is the CDR2. These data are taken from a study of cytomegalovirus exposure and HLA in healthy donors (dated by TCRdb to 2016 to 2017). Describing the broader study: In an earlier analysis of several hundred of the donors, 250 to 350 Gb of sequence data and 100 million or so unique TCR beta sequences from about 180 million T cells were reported. Approximately 310 gigabases of sequencing data and tens of millions of unique TCR sequences were included in an early release covering roughly 700 HLA-typed donors. The genetic ancestry cluster associated with self-reported Caucasian donors included about 81% of the roughly 410 genotyped donors. The study was designed to test whether signatures of past pathogen exposure could be identified by cataloging public T cell receptors. The T cell repertoires of several hundred subjects were profiled by immunosequencing and related to cytomegalovirus serostatus. A separate validation cohort of approximately 130 different subjects was used in addition to the approximately 700-subject first cohort. High-throughput TCR immunosequencing, statistical association of individual TCRs with disease status, and machine learning were combined to predict cytomegalovirus infection status. A later analysis re-examined previously published TCR beta repertoires from just over 650 donors and added high-resolution HLA genotyping to investigate patterns of TCR occurrence. Rather than using new phenotypic data, the later analysis identified candidate immune exposures from TCR beta sequences and from how often those sequences occurred across donors. An earlier analysis of 500 to 650 of the donors applied high-throughput TCR beta sequencing to assess whether each TCR beta V gene segment acted as functional or pseudogenic. Donor age, sex, ethnicity and CMV serostatus were compiled alongside the repertoire data. A later genetic analysis used genome-wide SNP genotypes for about three fifths of the 666 donors, treating that subset as a discovery cohort. Every discovery cohort repertoire had been produced on one sequencing platform. Class I and class II HLA loci were covered by the typing at four-digit resolution. Typing coverage varied by locus: roughly 629-640 donors for A, B, C, DRB1 and DQB1; under 550 for DQA1; more than 600 for DPA1; approximately 470 for DPB1. Several DR-DQ haplotypes were treated as single units for association and clustering because of strong linkage in the cohort. Across under 500 genotyped donors of the cohort, an average of about 250,000 unique TCR beta nucleotide sequences per donor were sequenced, and approximately 17% of those sequences were non-productive.

The study at large found these results: In a later analysis, most CMV-associated TCR beta chains were found to appear HLA-restricted, with HLA associations seemingly driven largely by CMV exposure. According to a later genetic analysis, donors in an Asian-associated ancestry cluster had fewer N-insertions in productive TCRs than the approximately 650-donor mean. In vitro tests confirmed that a few of the cytomegalovirus-associated TCR beta chains recognize cytomegalovirus antigens. Some IMGT-functional V segments, including TRBV6-2 and TRBV6-3, could not be told apart with the 87-base-pair reads, so those segments were excluded. When HLA alleles, especially DR and DQ, strongly co-occurred, TCR associations were difficult to assign to individual alleles. A total of 150 to 200 TCR beta chains were listed by the study as associated with cytomegalovirus. The earlier analysis of some 540 of the donors excluded roughly 17 rarely observed V segments, including chromosome 9 orphons, because counts were too low. Several of the top co-occurrence clusters appeared to be linked to parvovirus B19, influenza, CMV and Epstein-Barr virus, according to a later analysis. This cohort had only TCR beta chains sequenced, and the lack of alpha or paired-chain data limited which features could be detected. V-gene and J-gene trimming of TCR beta chains was associated with a missense DCLRE1C variant in a later genetic analysis, and the association was replicated in an independent cohort. Roughly uniform sequencing depth across donors was assumed in presence/absence analyses, although this assumption may not hold. In a later analysis, HLA-associated TCR beta chains were found to be more clonally expanded and to have lower generation probabilities than equally common non-associated chains. Because some donors lacked HLA typing at each locus, the association tests relied only on the typed subset. The only immune exposure information available for the cohort was CMV serostatus. A further reported finding was that TCR beta sequences accurately predicted the HLA-A and HLA-B alleles for most subjects in the first cohort. The sequencing pipeline was judged likely to have produced a cluster of highly shared sequence variants as a technical artifact. An earlier analysis of approximately 600 of the donors showed that most TCR beta V segments appeared in productive rearrangements either about 90% or about 30% of the time, which broadly matched IMGT annotations. In a later analysis, the rate of TCR association differed among HLA loci, with DRB1 alleles having the most associated TCRs and HLA-C alleles having the fewest. At a false discovery rate of 0.05, a later analysis linked around 17,000 TCR beta sequences to specific HLA alleles. Correlated functional status among segregating V segments might reflect linkage disequilibrium, but an unknown experimental factor could not be ruled out. Most TCR sequences were observed very rarely across donors, whereas some public TCRs were present in many individuals. The authors suggested that the approach could potentially be generalized to other disease states and immunological phenotypes. The classifier was reported to diagnose cytomegalovirus status with high specificity and sensitivity in both the original and validation cohorts.

Library creation used the immunoSEQ multiplex PCR assay. For the multiplex PCR, a mixture combining 60 forward primers for TCR Vbeta segments and 13 reverse primers for TCR Jbeta segments was used. A multiplex PCR assay on genomic DNA amplified the CDR3 region of rearranged TCR beta genes. On the Illumina HiSeq System, the amplified TCR beta libraries were sequenced as 87-base-pair reads. On the authors' methods: A later analysis tallied tens of millions of unique TCR beta chains across the 666 repertoires, and about 10 million of those chains were shared by two or more donors. Raw reads were error-corrected and collapsed into unique sequences by a nearest-neighbor algorithm in which closely related sequences were merged to remove PCR and sequencing errors. Alignment of CDR3 sequences to IMGT reference sequences was used to assign V, D and J gene segments. Each retained sequence needed at least a six-nucleotide match to both a V gene segment and a J gene segment. A rearrangement was called productive if the CDR3 had no stop codons and remained in frame with V and J, and every other rearrangement was called non-productive. CDR3 was defined by IMGT convention, running from the second conserved V-encoded cysteine to the conserved J-encoded phenylalanine. In an earlier analysis of around 600 of the donors, sequences lacking an unambiguous match to a single V gene segment were excluded. An earlier analysis of under 750 of the donors called V segments functional above 56.7% productive rearrangements and segregating when the between-donor standard deviation exceeded 5%. To diagnose cytomegalovirus status from the catalog of TCR beta chain sequences, a statistical classification framework was built. In a later analysis, TCR nucleotide sequences were compared against IMGT/GENE-DB human TR gene sequences so that V and J genes could be assigned. In a later analysis, CDR3 sequences and most-parsimonious VDJ recombination scenarios were assigned using the TCRdist pipeline. In a later analysis, every TCR beta chain was defined by the combination of its CDR3 amino acid sequence and its V-gene family, and reads without a unique V-gene family were dropped. In a later analysis, nearly 600 highly shared, low-generation-probability nucleotide sequences were removed to address suspected cross-contamination and a sequencing artifact. For each public chain, a later analysis derived a clonal expansion index from normalized ranks of inferred template counts within each repertoire. In a later analysis, generation probabilities were computed with a VDJ recombination model fitted to out-of-frame rearrangements, and the resulting probabilities were checked against IGoR. Hypergeometric tests were used in a later analysis to score TCR-TCR, TCR-HLA and TCR-CMV co-occurrence, with a repertoire-size bias correction applied to the TCR pairs. A later analysis estimated false discovery rates by permuting HLA or CMV assignments 20 times. A later analysis grouped co-occurring TCRs with DBSCAN, adding TCRdist sequence similarity when clustering within HLA-allele-positive subsets. For co-occurrence clustering, repertoires with fewer than 30,000 or more than 120,000 public chains were excluded, along with five repertoires with anomalous nucleotide sharing. TCRdb took this table from immuneACCESS and kept in-frame rearrangements with V and J called. Such tables lack part of the clones; where checked against another copy, unresolved V genes explain under half of the gap, and the rest is unexplained. That table gives V, J and clone size, and the DNA gave D and trimming. The sample records about 200,000 clones, 79% of which are singletons. The biggest ten clones account for about 4.6% of the sample.

The cohort comprised 666 healthy bone marrow donors. At the time of sampling, every cohort member was nominally healthy, though immune exposures that went unrecorded were likely present. The donor was CMV seropositive and was included in the group of approximately 310 seropositive cohort members. A peripheral blood sample was collected from each donor, and TCR beta sequencing was performed on peripheral blood mononuclear cells. Genomic DNA extraction from the blood cell samples was performed with the Qiagen DNeasy Blood Extraction Kit. Rearrangement joined TRBV18 to TRBJ1-6, with the D segment identity uncertain. The sample comprised PBMCs. This TCR came from a woman in her twenties or thirties in good health and CMV-seropositive. The DNA sequence reads TGTGCCAGCTCACCATTGAAACAATCTAATTCACCCCTCCACTTT. Its translation is CASSPLKQSNSPLHF.